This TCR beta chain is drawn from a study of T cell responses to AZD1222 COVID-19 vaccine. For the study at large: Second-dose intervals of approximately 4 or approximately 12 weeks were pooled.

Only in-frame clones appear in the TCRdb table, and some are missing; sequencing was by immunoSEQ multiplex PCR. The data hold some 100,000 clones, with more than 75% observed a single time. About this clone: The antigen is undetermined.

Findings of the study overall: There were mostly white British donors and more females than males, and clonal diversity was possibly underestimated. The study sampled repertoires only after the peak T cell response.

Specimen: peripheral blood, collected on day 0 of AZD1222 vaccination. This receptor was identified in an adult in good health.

The chain's CDR3 is CSAGINYEQYF. CDR3 nucleotide sequence: TGCAGTGCTGGAATCAACTACGAGCAGTACTTC. The chain uses TRBV20-1 and TRBJ2-7; unclear D gene. V was shortened by 5 bases and J by 3 bases, with 8 bases between the two germline ends. This CDR3 is built from 11 residues. CDR1 is DFQATT, CDR2 SNEGSKA, per germline (reference sequence).